A selection of T cell receptor beta chains follows, all from one sample in a study of shared clonotypes between healthy human individuals. Using immunoSEQ multiplex PCR, the repertoire was profiled, and TCRdb retains in-frame clones only, with some absent. Found here are approximately 1.5 million clones, under 99% of them singletons; the top ten hold 0.45%. The sequencing input was naive CD4+ T cells sorted from blood. The receptors stem from a man aged 25 to 40 in good health. Each CDR3 is given without its conserved first and last residue. Each record gives: V gene, J gene, CDR3 protein.

>TRBV28|TRBJ2-7
ASIPSDSGYHEQY
>TRBV18|TRBJ2-1
ASSSRDGRNEQF
>TRBV19|TRBJ2-2
ASSNGLVTGELF
>TRBV11-2|TRBJ1-1
ASSLGQRNPSEAF
>TRBV29-1|TRBJ2-1
SAVSGSYNEQF
>TRBV29-1|TRBJ2-5
SVGQGQETQY
>TRBV11-2|TRBJ2-2
ASSGGQRTDNTGELF
>TRBV5-6|TRBJ2-1
ASSLEASGTSSYNEQF
>TRBV14|TRBJ2-1
ASARFSYNEQF
>TRBV11-2|TRBJ2-5
ASSPRQETQY
>TRBV7-7|TRBJ1-1
ASSPTTEAF
>TRBV11-2|TRBJ2-7
ASRTTGDRIYEQY
>TRBV11-2|TRBJ2-5
ASSSKQETQY
>TRBV5-5|TRBJ2-3
ASSARFPSGSRSDTQY
>TRBV2|TRBJ1-2
ASRTDGAYGYT
>TRBV9|TRBJ2-3
ASSVGPGTSGRAVTQY
>TRBV6-6|TRBJ2-7
ASSYNRDYEQY
>TRBV18|TRBJ2-1
ASSPPALAGYTNEQF
>TRBV18|TRBJ1-1
ASSPSWMNTEAF
>TRBV5-1|TRBJ2-7
ASSLGLAGGPYEQY
>TRBV7-2|TRBJ2-7
ASSLLGSGTPGYEQY
>TRBV7-2|TRBJ1-1
ASSFLIAF
>TRBV15|TRBJ2-1
ATSRTGTGWNEQF
>TRBV7-2|TRBJ2-1
ASSWWTSGGYNEQF
>TRBV5-1|TRBJ2-1
ASSLVPSNEQF
>TRBV5-1|TRBJ2-7
ASRKVAGGPGYEQY
>TRBV5-1|TRBJ2-5
ASSLGPQGETQY
>TRBV18|TRBJ1-4
ASSLRQGNEKLF
>TRBV28|TRBJ1-5
ASRPTPQGALNQPQH
>TRBV4-1|TRBJ2-2
ASSRSGRPLTGELF
>TRBV7-9|TRBJ2-7
ASSPWATSGSYEQY
>TRBV27|TRBJ1-1
ASSSRGLQGSVMGNTEAF
>TRBV5-4|TRBJ1-1
ASSLAGTTEAF
>TRBV7-9|TRBJ2-7
ASSFRLVPPYEQY
>TRBV7-2|TRBJ2-7
ASSLAGSNEQY
>TRBV28|TRBJ2-3
ASRQASGYTDTQY
>TRBV19|TRBJ1-1
ASSTTGGTEAF